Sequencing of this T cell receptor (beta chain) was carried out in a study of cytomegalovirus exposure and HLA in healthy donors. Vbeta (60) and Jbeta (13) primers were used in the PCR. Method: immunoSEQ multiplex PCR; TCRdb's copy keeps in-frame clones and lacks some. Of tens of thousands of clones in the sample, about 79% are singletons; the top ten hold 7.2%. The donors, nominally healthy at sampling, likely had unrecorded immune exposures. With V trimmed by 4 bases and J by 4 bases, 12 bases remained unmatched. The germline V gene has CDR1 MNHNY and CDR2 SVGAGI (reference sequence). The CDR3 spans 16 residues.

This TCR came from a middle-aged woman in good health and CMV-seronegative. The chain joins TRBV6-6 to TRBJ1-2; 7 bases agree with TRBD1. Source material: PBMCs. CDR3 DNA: TGTGCCAGCAGTTTAGTCGGGACAGTAAAGTTCTATGGCTACACCTTC. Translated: CASSLVGTVKFYGYTF.